The clone carrying this T cell receptor beta chain was detected ten times or more. Its target is unknown. This record comes from a study of T cells in Graves' hyperthyroidism and ophthalmopathy. Study results and limitations: Classification by a 13 V-J model distinguished ophthalmopathy from stable hyperthyroidism. Most thyroid clonotypes expanded above 0.001 were also detected in blood.

Amplification of TCR beta CDR3 regions used RNA as the template. Primed by the HTBI set, a first-round RT-PCR was run on the TCR CDR3. One entry per CDR3 protein, called by TCRdb with MiXCR from the multiplex PCR reads. Here the sample spans hundreds of thousands of distinct CDR3 sequences, 16% being singletons. CDR1 and CDR2 from the germline V gene are MGHRA and YSYEKL. This CDR3 has 14 residues. The trim removed 1 base at V and 7 bases at J, leaving 5 bases unmatched. The sample taken for sequencing was blood. The TCR sequence derives from a young woman with Graves' ophthalmopathy. The chain is built from TRBV4-1 and TRBJ1-2; the match to TRBD1 covers 8 bases. The CDR3 DNA reads TGCGCCAGCAGCCAAGCCAGGACAGGGATTGGCTACACCTTC. It encodes CASSQARTGIGYTF.